Shown below are 5 T cell receptor beta chains from a single sample sequenced in a study of PD-L1 blockade in urothelial cancer. Here immunoSEQ multiplex PCR was the method, and the copy in TCRdb shows in-frame clones only, minus some. The table has 70,000 or so clones, around 84% seen once. The sample in question was PBMCs, obtained around atezolizumab (anti-PD-L1) treatment. The origin of the receptors is a man between 65 and 85 years old with urothelial cancer.

In its sample, this clone was seen once. The chain links TRBV5-1 to TRBJ2-2; D may be TRBD2 (5 bases). CDR1 and CDR2 from the germline V gene are SGHRS and YFSETQ. This CDR3 region has 14 residues. Trimming left V 0 bases short and J 6 bases short, with 9 bases between. CDR3 DNA: TGCGCCAGCAGCTTGGGGGGAGACGCCGGGGAGCTGTTTTTT. It translates to CASSLGGDAGELFF.

The V and J genes are TRBV10-3 and TRBJ2-7, with TRBD2 matching over 7 bases. Germline CDR1 and CDR2: ENHRY and SYGVKD. CDR3 length: 13 residues. J gave up 2 bases and V 10 bases, and 8 bases lay outside the gene matches. DNA for the CDR3: TGTGCCACCCTTCCTAGCGGCCCCTACGAGCAGTACTTC. Amino acid sequence: CATLPSGPYEQYF.

The chain employs TRBV5-1 and TRBJ2-2, with D hard to call. V shed 1 base and J shed 0 bases, with 7 bases lying between them. The CDR3 has 15 residues. Germline assignment: CDR1 SGHRS and CDR2 YFSETQ. The CDR3 DNA sequence: TGCGCCAGCAGCTTGCGGGTCGCGAACACCGGGGAGCTGTTTTTT. This translates into CASSLRVANTGELFF.

With respect to this clone: One base away lies a much larger clone, so this may be a sequencing read error. This sequence joins TRBV5-4 and TRBJ1-1; no reliable D call. Trimming took off 2 bases at V and 1 base at J, with 6 bases between the two ends. The length of the CDR3 is 13 residues. Germline V gene lookup returns CDR1 SGHNT and CDR2 YYREEE (reference sequence). CDR3 amino acids: CASSFGQNTEAFF. Written as DNA, the CDR3 is TGTGCCAGCAGCTTTGGGCAGAACACTGAAGCTTTCTTT.

The rearrangement uses TRBV5-1 and TRBJ2-1, with D hard to call. There are 14 residues in the CDR3. The ends were cut back, 0 bases at V and 2 bases at J, with 6 bases in the middle. Germline values: CDR1 SGHRS, CDR2 YFSETQ. The CDR3 reads CASSLESAYNEQFF. The CDR3 DNA reads TGCGCCAGCAGCTTGGAATCGGCCTACAATGAGCAGTTCTTC.